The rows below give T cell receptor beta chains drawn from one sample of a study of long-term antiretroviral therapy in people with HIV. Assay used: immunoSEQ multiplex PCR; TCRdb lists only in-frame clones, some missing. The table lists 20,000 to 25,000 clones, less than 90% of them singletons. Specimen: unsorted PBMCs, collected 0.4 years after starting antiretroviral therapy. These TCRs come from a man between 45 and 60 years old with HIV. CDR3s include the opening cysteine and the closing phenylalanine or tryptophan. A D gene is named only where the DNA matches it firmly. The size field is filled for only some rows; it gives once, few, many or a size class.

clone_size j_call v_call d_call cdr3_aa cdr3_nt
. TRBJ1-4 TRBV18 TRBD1 CASSRDRGREEKLFF TGTGCCAGCTCAAGAGACAGGGGGCGAGAAGAAAAACTGTTTTTT
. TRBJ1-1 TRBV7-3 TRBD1 CASSSGTGGSAFF TGTGCCAGCAGCTCCGGGACAGGGGGCTCGGCTTTCTTT
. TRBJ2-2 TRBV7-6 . CASSLNGDTGELFF TGTGCCAGCAGCTTAAACGGGGACACCGGGGAGCTGTTTTTT
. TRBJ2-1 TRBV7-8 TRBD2 CASSLGAGLAGVGSYNEQFF TGTGCCAGCAGCTTAGGAGCGGGACTAGCGGGGGTAGGGTCCTACAATGAGCAGTTCTTC
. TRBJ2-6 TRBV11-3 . CASSLGGSGANVLTF TGTGCCAGCAGCTTAGGTGGCTCTGGGGCCAACGTCCTGACTTTC
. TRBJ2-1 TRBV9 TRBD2 CASSVAYRGGEQFF TGTGCCAGCAGCGTAGCTTACCGGGGAGGGGAGCAGTTCTTC
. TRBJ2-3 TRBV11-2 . CASSLSGGADTQYF TGTGCCAGCAGCTTATCGGGGGGCGCAGATACGCAGTATTTT
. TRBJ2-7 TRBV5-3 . CARSLTSTRYEQYF TGTGCCAGAAGCTTGACTAGCACAAGGTACGAGCAGTACTTC
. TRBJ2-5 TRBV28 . CASSLRQPETQYF TGTGCCAGCAGTTTAAGACAACCGGAGACCCAGTACTTC
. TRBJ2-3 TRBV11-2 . CASSLDIEDTQYF TGTGCCAGCAGCTTAGATATTGAAGATACGCAGTATTTT
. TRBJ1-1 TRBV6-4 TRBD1 CASSQTGRTEAFF TGTGCCAGCAGCCAGACAGGGAGGACTGAAGCTTTCTTT
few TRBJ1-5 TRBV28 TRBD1 CASGTGNQPQHF TGTGCCAGCGGGACAGGGAATCAGCCCCAGCATTTT
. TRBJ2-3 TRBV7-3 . CASSLGRGGADTQYF TGTGCCAGCAGCTTAGGCAGGGGAGGCGCAGATACGCAGTATTTT
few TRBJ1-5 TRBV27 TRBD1 CASRYGTVTNQPQHF TGTGCCAGCAGATACGGGACAGTTACCAATCAGCCCCAGCATTTT
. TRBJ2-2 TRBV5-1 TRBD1 CASSLQGADNTGELFF TGCGCCAGCAGCTTGCAGGGGGCGGACAACACCGGGGAGCTGTTTTTT
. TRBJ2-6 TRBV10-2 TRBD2 CASSTGTTSGANVLTF TGCGCCAGCTCAACCGGGACTACCTCTGGGGCCAACGTCCTGACTTTC
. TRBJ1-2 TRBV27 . CASSLGAGPYGYTF TGTGCCAGCAGTTTAGGGGCAGGGCCCTATGGCTACACCTTC
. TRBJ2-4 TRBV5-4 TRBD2 CASSSSGGAGVAKNIQYF TGTGCCAGCAGCTCCAGCGGGGGGGCGGGTGTAGCCAAAAACATTCAGTACTTC
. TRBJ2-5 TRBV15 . CATSPDPWETQYF TGTGCCACCTCACCGGACCCATGGGAGACCCAGTACTTC
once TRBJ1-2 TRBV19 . CASKVARAANYGYTF TGTGCCAGTAAGGTGGCCAGGGCGGCTAACTATGGCTACACCTTC
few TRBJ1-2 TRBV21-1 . CASSKGEGASRGYTF TGTGCCAGCAGCAAAGGGGAAGGGGCCTCTAGGGGCTACACCTTC
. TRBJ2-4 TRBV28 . CASSQGDIQYF TGTGCCAGCAGTCAGGGAGACATTCAGTACTTC
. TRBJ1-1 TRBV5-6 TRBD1 CASSLFGAGGNTEAFF TGTGCCAGCAGCTTGTTTGGGGCAGGGGGGAACACTGAAGCTTTCTTT
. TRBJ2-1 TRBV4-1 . CASRGPGVEQFF TGCGCCAGCCGGGGCCCCGGCGTTGAGCAGTTCTTC
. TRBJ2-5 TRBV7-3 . CASSLLPSQETQYF TGTGCCAGCAGCTTGTTACCTAGTCAAGAGACCCAGTACTTC
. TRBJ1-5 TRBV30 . CAWSVRREQPQHF TGTGCCTGGAGTGTGAGACGTGAACAGCCCCAGCATTTT
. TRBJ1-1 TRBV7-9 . CASSYEGWGTEAFF TGTGCCAGCAGCTATGAGGGATGGGGGACTGAAGCTTTCTTT
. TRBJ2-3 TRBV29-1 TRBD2 CSVALAGGRDTQYF TGCAGCGTTGCACTAGCGGGGGGGAGGGATACGCAGTATTTT
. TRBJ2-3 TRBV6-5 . CASSYLGGNTDTQYF TGTGCCAGCAGTTACCTCGGGGGAAACACAGATACGCAGTATTTT